The present T cell receptor beta chain was sequenced within a study of cytomegalovirus exposure and HLA in healthy donors (dated by TCRdb to between 2016 and 2019). With regard to the full study: An earlier analysis of some 600 of the donors reported roughly 300 Gb of sequence data and 100 million to 120 million unique TCR beta sequences obtained from about 179 million T cells. An early release that covered approximately 600 HLA-typed donors contained around 300 gigabases of sequencing data and 65 million to 100 million unique TCR sequences. The genetic ancestry cluster associated with self-reported Caucasian donors included around 76% of the roughly 400 genotyped donors. The study was designed to test whether signatures of past pathogen exposure could be identified by cataloging public T cell receptors. The T cell repertoires of about 700 subjects were profiled by immunosequencing and related to cytomegalovirus serostatus. Along with the approximately 700-subject first cohort, a separate validation cohort of about 110 different subjects was used. High-throughput TCR immunosequencing, statistical association of individual TCRs with disease status, and machine learning were combined to predict cytomegalovirus infection status. To study patterns of TCR occurrence, a later analysis re-analyzed previously published TCR beta repertoires from several hundred donors and added high-resolution HLA genotyping. The later analysis used no new phenotypic data to find candidate immune exposures, relying instead on TCR beta sequences and their occurrence across donors. In an earlier analysis of 587 of the donors, high-throughput TCR beta sequencing was used to judge whether each TCR beta V gene segment behaved as functional or pseudogenic. Donor age, sex, ethnicity and CMV serostatus were compiled alongside the repertoire data. A later genetic analysis used genome-wide SNP genotypes for about three fifths of the roughly 700 donors, treating that subset as a discovery cohort. All discovery cohort repertoires had been generated using a single sequencing platform. HLA typing included class I and class II loci at four-digit resolution. The number of donors typed differed by locus, with about 629-630 for A, B, C, DRB1 and DQB1, more than 500 for DQA1, 606 for DPA1, and some 440 for DPB1. A handful of DR-DQ haplotypes were handled as single units for association and clustering because linkage in the cohort was strong. On average, roughly 250,000 unique TCR beta nucleotide sequences were sequenced per donor among some 420 genotyped donors of the cohort, with around 19% of those sequences being non-productive. Overall study results and their limits: Presence/absence analyses assumed roughly uniform sequencing depth across donors, an assumption that may not hold. When HLA alleles, especially DR and DQ, strongly co-occurred, attributing TCR associations to individual alleles was difficult. Because the 87-base-pair reads could not distinguish some IMGT-functional V segments, including TRBV6-2 and TRBV6-3, those segments were excluded. An earlier analysis of approximately 590 of the donors showed that most TCR beta V segments appeared in productive rearrangements either about 87% or about 30% of the time, which broadly matched IMGT annotations. A group of highly shared sequence variants was considered likely to be a technical artifact of the sequencing pipeline. A total of 164 TCR beta chains were listed by the study as associated with cytomegalovirus. Specific HLA alleles were associated with roughly 17,000 TCR beta sequences at a false discovery rate of 0.05 in a later analysis. According to a later analysis, parvovirus B19, influenza, CMV and Epstein-Barr virus appeared linked to several top co-occurrence clusters. A later genetic analysis associated a missense DCLRE1C variant with V-gene and J-gene trimming of TCR beta chains, and an independent cohort replicated the association. The classifier was reported to diagnose cytomegalovirus status with high specificity and sensitivity in both the original and validation cohorts. Over 15 rarely observed V segments, including chromosome 9 orphons, were excluded from the earlier analysis of approximately 600 of the donors because counts were too low. A further reported finding was that TCR beta sequences accurately predicted the HLA-A and HLA-B alleles for most subjects in the first cohort. A later analysis found that HLA-associated TCR beta chains were more clonally expanded and had lower generation probabilities than equally common non-associated chains. Most TCR sequences were observed very rarely across donors, whereas some public TCRs were present in many individuals. According to a later genetic analysis, donors in an Asian-associated ancestry cluster had fewer N-insertions in productive TCRs than the approximately 670-donor mean. In a later analysis, the rate of TCR association differed among HLA loci, with DRB1 alleles having the most associated TCRs and HLA-C alleles having the fewest. Correlated functional status among segregating V segments might reflect linkage disequilibrium, but an unknown experimental factor could not be ruled out. HLA typing was unavailable for some donors at each locus, so association tests used only the typed subset. Three of the identified cytomegalovirus-associated TCR beta chains were confirmed in vitro to be specific for cytomegalovirus antigens. In this cohort, only TCR beta chains were sequenced, and detectable features were limited by the absence of alpha or paired-chain data. The authors suggested that the approach could potentially be extended to other disease states and immunological phenotypes. For the cohort, immune exposure information was limited to CMV serostatus. A later analysis found that most CMV-associated TCR beta chains appeared HLA-restricted, with HLA associations seemingly driven largely by CMV exposure.

Library construction relied on the immunoSEQ multiplex PCR assay. The multiplex PCR relied on a mix of 60 forward primers for TCR Vbeta segments and 13 reverse primers for TCR Jbeta segments. A multiplex PCR assay on genomic DNA amplified the CDR3 region of rearranged TCR beta genes. The Illumina HiSeq System was used to sequence the amplified TCR beta libraries as 87-base-pair reads. Per the authors' processing: Across the 500 to 750 repertoires, a later analysis counted tens of millions of unique TCR beta chains, about 10 million of which were shared by at least two donors. To remove PCR and sequencing errors, raw reads were error-corrected and collapsed into unique sequences using a nearest-neighbor algorithm that merged closely related sequences. Alignment of CDR3 sequences to IMGT reference sequences was used to assign V, D and J gene segments. Each retained sequence needed at least a six-nucleotide match to both a V gene segment and a J gene segment. A rearrangement was called productive if the CDR3 had no stop codons and remained in frame with V and J, and every other rearrangement was called non-productive. Following IMGT convention, CDR3 was defined as the stretch from the second conserved V-encoded cysteine to the conserved J-encoded phenylalanine. In an earlier analysis of 550 to 650 of the donors, sequences lacking an unambiguous match to a single V gene segment were excluded. In an earlier analysis of approximately 590 of the donors, V segments were called functional above 56.7% productive rearrangements and were called segregating when the between-donor standard deviation exceeded 5%. To diagnose cytomegalovirus status from the catalog of TCR beta chain sequences, a statistical classification framework was built. V and J gene assignment, in a later analysis, came from comparing TCR nucleotide sequences with IMGT/GENE-DB human TR gene sequences. The TCRdist pipeline was used in a later analysis to assign CDR3 sequences and most-parsimonious VDJ recombination scenarios. A later analysis defined each TCR beta chain by its CDR3 amino acid sequence plus V-gene family, and excluded reads lacking a unique V-gene family. In a later analysis, several hundred highly shared, low-generation-probability nucleotide sequences were removed to address suspected cross-contamination and a sequencing artifact. A later analysis calculated a clonal expansion index for each public chain from normalized within-repertoire ranks of inferred template counts. A later analysis computed generation probabilities with a VDJ recombination model fitted to out-of-frame rearrangements, and checked the results against IGoR. A later analysis scored TCR-TCR, TCR-HLA and TCR-CMV co-occurrence with hypergeometric tests, applying a repertoire-size bias correction to TCR pairs. To estimate false discovery rates, a later analysis permuted the HLA or CMV assignments 20 times. In a later analysis, co-occurring TCRs were grouped using DBSCAN, with TCRdist sequence similarity added in when clustering inside HLA-allele-positive subsets. Co-occurrence clustering excluded repertoires with fewer than 30,000 or more than 120,000 public chains, plus five with anomalous nucleotide sharing. In its TCRdb copy, this immuneACCESS table keeps in-frame sequences only and misses some clones. Where compared with another copy, unresolved V genes explain less than half of these, and the others have no known cause. V, J and clone size are those of that table, while D and trimming were read from the DNA. Present in this sample are roughly 190,000 clones, around 84% of which were seen just once. The top ten hold roughly 2.6% of the sample.

Remarks on this clone: Its recognized antigen is unknown. Per-base qualities were not stored, and no clone one base away is much larger.

The cohort was made up of approximately 670 healthy bone marrow donors. At the time of sampling, every cohort member was nominally healthy, though immune exposures that went unrecorded were likely present. The donor tested CMV seropositive, placing the donor among the 289 seropositive members of the cohort. Each donor provided a peripheral blood sample, and peripheral blood mononuclear cells were used for TCR beta sequencing. Genomic DNA was extracted from the blood cell samples with the Qiagen DNeasy Blood Extraction Kit. Via the germline V gene (reference sequence), CDR1 is MNHEY and CDR2 SMNVEV. From the cysteine up to the phenylalanine, the CDR3 has a length of 13 residues. The read is trimmed to its CDR3 DNA, 39 bases read in frame from base 1. V and J lose 5 bases and 0 bases, and a span of 5 bases separates them.

This chain is built from TRBV27 and TRBJ1-5; the D gene cannot be resolved reliably. The receptor comes from a woman between 45 and 60 years old in good health and CMV-seropositive. The sample consisted of PBMCs. The bases are TGTGCCAGCAGTCTGAGTAGCAATCAGCCCCAGCATTTT. The resulting protein is CASSLSSNQPQHF.